The 32 T cell receptor beta chains presented below share a single source sample, sequenced in a study of T cells after yellow fever vaccination. TCRdb re-called the 5' RACE reads with MiXCR, one entry per CDR3 protein. Counted here are fewer than 450,000 distinct CDR3 sequences, roughly 12% occurring once; the ten biggest clones make up roughly 18%. The sequenced sample was PBMCs, obtained on the day of the first yellow fever vaccination. These receptors were taken from a man between 18 and 35 years old who received the YFV17D yellow fever vaccine.

V gene TRBV20-1 combines with J gene TRBJ2-3; 8 nucleotides align to TRBD2. The V gene's germline CDR1 is DFQATT and CDR2 SNEGSKA (reference sequence). The ends lost 6 bases at V and 7 bases at J; junction bases unmatched: 6. This CDR3 is built from 12 residues. CDR3 residues: CSAPGGGYTQYF. The CDR3 coding sequence is TGCAGTGCCCCGGGAGGGGGGTATACGCAGTATTTT.

This clonotype was detected only a few times. The chain has TRBV5-1 and TRBJ2-3; D gene uncertain. Per germline, CDR1 SGHRS and CDR2 YFSETQ. Trimming stripped 0 bases from V and 4 bases from J, with 12 bases between. The CDR3 sequence is 15 residues long. The CDR3 region is CASSLGDSYPDTQYF. CDR3 DNA: TGCGCCAGCAGCTTGGGTGACTCCTACCCAGATACGCAGTATTTT.

This clonotype was counted only a few times. This rearrangement joins TRBV12-3 or TRBV12-4 to TRBJ2-3; tentative D call: TRBD2 (5 bases). There are 13 residues in the CDR3. Trimming removed 5 bases at V and 4 bases at J, with 10 bases between. CDR3: CASSVRGADTQYF. The DNA of the CDR3 is TGTGCCAGCAGTGTCCGGGGTGCAGATACGCAGTATTTT.

This clonotype was observed a few times. This chain connects TRBV28 to TRBJ1-2; D remains unclear. The CDR3 is 11 amino acids. Germline V CDR1 and CDR2: MDHEN, SYDVKM. Trimming stripped 10 bases from V and 7 bases from J, with 13 bases between. Written as DNA, the CDR3 is TGTGCCATTCGGCGGGGTTCTGGCTACACCTTC. Residues: CAIRRGSGYTF.

The table lists this clonotype with a few counts. This chain connects TRBV20-1 to TRBJ2-5, with a tentative D call TRBD2 (7 bases). The CDR3 runs to 12 residues. Germline loops: CDR1 DFQATT, CDR2 SNEGSKA (reference sequence). CDR3 nucleotides: TGCAGCTGGGGGGGCCTCGGGGAGACCCAGTACTTC. This sequence encodes CSWGGLGETQYF.

This clonotype was picked up a small number of times. This rearrangement joins TRBV7-9 to TRBJ2-5; 9 positions match TRBD2. The length of the CDR3 is 14 residues. J gave up 4 bases and V 4 bases, and 4 bases lay outside the gene matches. Looked up from germline, CDR1 is SEHNR and CDR2 is FQNEAQ (reference sequence). CDR3 sequence reads: CASSSVAGAETQYF. The CDR3 DNA is TGTGCCAGCAGCTCCGTAGCGGGAGCAGAGACCCAGTACTTC.

The chain carries TRBV5-1 and TRBJ2-3, with a tentative D call TRBD1 (5 bases). V was shortened by 2 bases and J by 6 bases, with 10 bases between the two germline ends. CDR3 size: 13 residues. Per the germline V gene, CDR1 is SGHRS and CDR2 is YFSETQ. The CDR3 reads CASSFTGHDTQYF. CDR3 bases: TGCGCCAGCAGCTTTACCGGACATGATACGCAGTATTTT.

The V gene is TRBV6-5, the J gene TRBJ2-7, with TRBD1 matching over 9 bases. Looked up from germline, CDR1 is MNHEY and CDR2 is SVGAGI. The CDR3 is made up of 15 amino acids. Losses at the gene ends were 0 bases for V and 4 bases for J; bases not matched to a gene: 4. The CDR3 reads CASSYSVQGAYEQYV. DNA of the CDR3: TGTGCCAGCAGTTACTCGGTACAGGGGGCATACGAGCAGTACGTC.

Ten or more counts support this clonotype. The chain combines TRBV19 with TRBJ1-1; 10 bases are a match to TRBD1. Germline V gene sequence: CDR1 LNHDA, CDR2 SQIVND (reference sequence). The CDR3 has 17 residues. V shed 7 bases, J shed 3 bases, and the junction held 14 bases outside the gene matches. In DNA, the CDR3 is TGTGCCAGTAATTCCTATGACAGGGGGCAAGAGGACACTGAAGCTTTCTTT. Protein: CASNSYDRGQEDTEAFF.

A few counts support this clonotype. The chain couples TRBV5-1 to TRBJ2-3; the match to TRBD2 covers 9 bases. Per germline, CDR1 SGHRS and CDR2 YFSETQ. The CDR3 has 18 residues. Trimming removed 2 bases from V and 3 bases from J; junction bases left unmatched: 13. CDR3 nucleotides: TGCGCCAGCAGCTTTGTGCCCGTGCTTAGCGGGGGTACAGATACGCAGTATTTT. Encoded protein: CASSFVPVLSGGTDTQYF.

This clonotype was detected a few times. The chain employs TRBV4-3 and TRBJ2-2; TRBD2 agrees at 10 bases. The CDR3 runs to 19 residues. Trimming removed 0 bases from V and 7 bases from J; junction bases left unmatched: 14. The V gene's germline CDR1 is LGHNA and CDR2 YSLEER. The CDR3 DNA reads as TGCGCCAGCAGCCAAGATCCCCTAGCGGGGGTGGAGTTGAGCGGGGAGCTGTTTTTT. It is translated as CASSQDPLAGVELSGELFF.

This clonotype has just a few counts. J is TRBJ2-3 and V is TRBV3-1; no firm D call. The CDR3 length is 13 residues. The V gene lost 1 base and the J gene lost 10 bases, with 12 bases spanning the gap. Germline V gene sequence: CDR1 LGHDT, CDR2 YNNKEL (reference sequence). CDR3: CASSQVPRYPQYF. The CDR3 DNA reads TGTGCCAGCAGCCAAGTACCCAGGTATCCGCAGTATTTT.

The chain joins TRBV4-1 to TRBJ1-6, with D uncertain. Per the germline V gene, CDR1 is MGHRA and CDR2 is YSYEKL. The CDR3 extends over 12 amino acids. V was pared by 1 base and J by 11 bases, with 6 bases between. CDR3 nucleotides: TGCGCCAGCAGCCAAGGCCAGGCACCCCTCCACTTT. Amino acid sequence: CASSQGQAPLHF.

The V gene is TRBV28, the J gene TRBJ2-7; D unresolved. The CDR3 totals 14 residues. The germline V gene encodes CDR1 MDHEN and CDR2 SYDVKM. V was clipped by 6 bases and J by 7 bases, with 19 bases between them. In DNA form, the CDR3 reads TGTGCCAGCAGCGTTGCACACACCGGGTATGAGCAGTACGTC. Its protein product is CASSVAHTGYEQYV.

The rearrangement uses TRBV5-1 and TRBJ2-3; maybe TRBD2 (5 bases). V lost 2 bases and J 6 bases, leaving 19 bases between the germline ends. The CDR3 extends over 16 amino acids. Germline CDR1 and CDR2: SGHRS and YFSETQ. CDR3 amino acids: CASSLRTASEVDTQYF. The CDR3, as DNA: TGCGCCAGCAGCTTACGGACGGCATCGGAGGTGGATACGCAGTATTTT.

The rearrangement joins TRBV7-3 to TRBJ2-1, with 13 bases matching TRBD2. The germline V gene has CDR1 SGHTA and CDR2 FQGTGA. The junction had 9 bases not matched to a gene; V was cut back by 5 bases and J by 8 bases. The CDR3 is 16 amino acids. The CDR3 bases are TGTGCCAGCAGCCAACTAGCGGGGGGGCTTGAGGATGAGCAGTTCTTC. Protein sequence: CASSQLAGGLEDEQFF.

The chain combines TRBV4-3 with TRBJ2-5, with 8 bases lining up with TRBD1. V lost 0 bases and J lost 4; bases outside the gene matches: 4. The CDR3 is 15 residues long. Germline V lookup: CDR1 LGHNA, CDR2 YSLEER. CDR3 DNA sequence: TGCGCCAGCAGCCAAGATCGGCAGGGGGCAGAGACCCAGTACTTC. Residues: CASSQDRQGAETQYF.

This chain uses TRBV15 with TRBJ1-5; D is ambiguous. V lost 0 bases and J 2 bases, leaving 8 bases between the germline ends. CDR1 LNHNV and CDR2 YYDKDF come from the germline V gene (reference sequence). The CDR3 is 15 amino acids. The CDR3 loop reads CATSREGRGNQPQHF. For the CDR3, the DNA is TGTGCCACCAGCAGAGAGGGAAGGGGCAATCAGCCCCAGCATTTT.

This clonotype was counted only a few times. The chain carries TRBV20-1 and TRBJ1-2; 8 nucleotides agree with TRBD1. Germline values: CDR1 DFQATT, CDR2 SNEGSKA (reference sequence). Trimming removed 3 bases from V and 0 bases from J; junction bases left unmatched: 0. CDR3 length equals 13 residues. The CDR3 DNA reads as TGCAGTGCTAGGGACAGGGCTAACTATGGCTACACCTTC. Its translation is CSARDRANYGYTF.

This clonotype appeared a few times. The chain links TRBV10-3 to TRBJ1-3; weak D call: TRBD1 (5 bases). The V and J ends lost 7 bases and 1 base respectively, with 20 bases between them. The CDR3 is made up of 17 amino acids. Per germline, CDR1 ENHRY and CDR2 SYGVKD. The CDR3 here is CAITSWGPGISGNTIYF. As DNA, the CDR3 is TGTGCCATCACCTCATGGGGACCGGGGATATCTGGAAACACCATATATTTT.

DNA of the CDR3: TGTGCCAGCAGCTCAACCGATGAGGGACAGTCGGTGTATGGCTACACCTTC. It translates to CASSSTDEGQSVYGYTF. The gene calls are TRBV7-3 and TRBJ1-2, with 7 bases aligning to TRBD1. CDR1 is SGHTA, CDR2 FQGTGA, per germline. The J segment lost 5 bases and the V segment lost 4 bases, leaving 16 bases of the junction unmatched. The CDR3 is 17 amino acids.

This rearrangement joins TRBV19 to TRBJ2-2; D is uncertain. This CDR3 is built from 12 residues. V lost 3 bases to trimming and J lost 8 bases, with 7 bases between them. CDR1 and CDR2 from the germline V gene are LNHDA and SQIVND (reference sequence). The DNA for the CDR3 is TGTGCCAGTAGTATTTGGGCGGGGGAGCTGTTTTTT. Amino acid sequence: CASSIWAGELFF. The variable domain in full, completed from reference TRBV19 and TRBJ2-2, reads DGGITQSPKYLFRKEGQNVTLSCEQNLNHDAMYWYRQDPGQGLRLIYYSQIVNDFQKGDIAEGYSVSREKKESFPLTVTSAQKNPTAFYLCASSIWAGELFFGEGSRLTVL.

The J gene is TRBJ1-2, the V gene TRBV10-3, with D perhaps matching TRBD1 (5 bases). The CDR3 spans 13 residues. The V end lost 9 bases, the J end lost 0 bases, and 11 bases lay between the germline ends. Germline V gene lookup returns CDR1 ENHRY and CDR2 SYGVKD. This chain's CDR3 is CAITGDPNYGYTF. Written as DNA, the CDR3 is TGTGCCATTACAGGTGATCCTAACTATGGCTACACCTTC.

The V call is TRBV9, the J call TRBJ1-2; the match to TRBD1 covers 8 bases. This CDR3 comprises 16 residues. Germline V gives CDR1 SGDLS, CDR2 YYNGEE. V gave up 1 base and J gave up 1 base; unmatched junction bases: 6. As DNA, the CDR3 is TGTGCCAGCAGCGTATACCCCGACAGGGGTAACTATGGCTACACCTTC. It yields the protein CASSVYPDRGNYGYTF.

This clonotype has at least ten counts. The chain carries TRBV27 and TRBJ2-2; 16 bases fit TRBD2. In germline, CDR1 is MNHEY, CDR2 SMNVEV (reference sequence). The CDR3 spans 18 residues. Losses at the gene ends were 5 bases for V and 3 bases for J; bases not matched to a gene: 6. CDR3 nucleotide sequence: TGTGCCAGCAGTCTCCAGGGACTAGCGGGGGGGTACACCGGGGAGCTGTTTTTT. It yields the protein CASSLQGLAGGYTGELFF.

This clonotype appeared a single time. Relative to the germline gene, one junction end is altered; a read error may explain this. The genes are TRBV4-3 and TRBJ1-3; D call uncertain. This CDR3 spans 13 amino acids. Germline CDR1 is LGHNA and CDR2 is YSLEER. As DNA, the CDR3 is TGCGCCAGCAGCCAAGGTCACGGAAACACCATATCTTTT. Protein: CASSQGHGNTISF.

The rearrangement joins TRBV6-2 or TRBV6-3 to TRBJ2-4; D unresolved. The CDR3 consists of 11 residues. Germline loops: CDR1 MNHEY, CDR2 SVGEGT. Trimming pared 0 bases from V and 11 bases from J, leaving 5 bases between. DNA of the CDR3: TGTGCCAGCAGTTACTCGGCATTTCAGTACTTC. Its translation: CASSYSAFQYF.

The gene calls are TRBV7-3 and TRBJ1-1, with D hard to call. Trimming pared 5 bases from V and 4 bases from J, leaving 11 bases between. Germline loops: CDR1 SGHTA, CDR2 FQGTGA. The CDR3 is made up of 13 amino acids. CDR3: CASSAGWGTEAFF. The CDR3 bases are TGTGCCAGCAGCGCCGGATGGGGCACTGAAGCTTTCTTT.

The chain combines TRBV5-4 with TRBJ2-3; D unclear. The ends were cut back, 0 bases at V and 2 bases at J, with 4 bases in the middle. Per the germline V gene, CDR1 is SGHNT and CDR2 is YYREEE (reference sequence). This CDR3 comprises 13 residues. The CDR3 reads CASSLEDTDTQYF. Written as DNA, the CDR3 is TGTGCCAGCAGCTTGGAAGACACAGATACGCAGTATTTT.

This clonotype appeared a single time. The rearrangement links TRBV4-1 to TRBJ2-5; D might be TRBD1 (6 bases). Trimming took 3 bases from V and 3 from J, leaving 14 bases between them. Germline CDR1 and CDR2: MGHRA and YSYEKL. CDR3 length: 15 amino acids. The CDR3 DNA sequence: TGCGCCAGCAGCCAGGGGATAGGACAGAAAGAGACCCAGTACTTC. Protein sequence: CASSQGIGQKETQYF.

This clonotype came up many times. J is TRBJ2-1 and V is TRBV20-1; D is unresolved. The V end was cut by 6 bases, the J end by 3 bases, with 15 bases between. The germline V gene encodes CDR1 DFQATT and CDR2 SNEGSKA (reference sequence). The CDR3 is 14 amino acids. The DNA of the CDR3 is TGCAGTGCCTCCCCTCCAGGTGGCTACAATGAGCAGTTCTTC. As protein: CSASPPGGYNEQFF.

This sequence joins TRBV12-3 or TRBV12-4 and TRBJ2-3, with 7 bases matching TRBD2. After removal of 4 bases from V and 0 bases from J, the junction contained 10 bases not matched to a gene. CDR3 length: 17 amino acids. For the CDR3, the DNA is TGTGCCAGCAGTTCCCCCCTTAGCGGGCAAAGCACAGATACGCAGTATTTT. Translating it yields CASSSPLSGQSTDTQYF.